These T cell receptor beta chains were read from a single sample in a study of blood T cell repertoires in COVID-19. Sequencing used immunoSEQ multiplex PCR; TCRdb keeps in-frame clones, though not all of them. Found here are around 260,000 clones, 75% to 95% of them singletons; the top ten hold about 1.1%. Sequencing was done on a sample of PBMCs or T cells enriched from blood (not recorded which). Source of these receptors: a woman aged 30 to 39 who had recovered from COVID-19. Both conserved end residues are part of each CDR3. D genes are given only for firm matches. Size is stated for part of the rows, as once, few or many counts, or as a class when the clone is expanded.

d_call	clone_size	cdr3_length	v_call	j_call	cdr3_nt	cdr3_aa
TRBD2	-	16	TRBV14	TRBJ2-7	TGTGCCAGCAGCCCCTTAGGGGCGGGAGGGTCCCCGGAGCAGTACTTC	CASSPLGAGGSPEQYF
-	once	15	TRBV7-8	TRBJ1-1	TGTGCCAGCAGCCTAGGAGTCGGGGGTGGCACTGAAGCTTTCTTT	CASSLGVGGGTEAFF
TRBD1	-	18	TRBV19	TRBJ1-5	TGTGCCAGTAGTATCTCCCAGGGGGCTGGATGGGGCAATCAGCCCCAGCATTTT	CASSISQGAGWGNQPQHF
-	-	13	TRBV5-4	TRBJ2-7	TGTGCCAGCAGCTTGGATTCTAGACGCGAGCAGTACTTC	CASSLDSRREQYF
TRBD1	-	20	TRBV15	TRBJ2-1	TGTGCCACCAGCAGAGCCGGAGACAGGGGCCGCTTACGGTTAAACAATGAGCAGTTCTTC	CATSRAGDRGRLRLNNEQFF
TRBD1	-	16	TRBV30	TRBJ1-6	TGTGCCTGGAGCCTTTCATCTGGGACAGCGTATTCACCCCTCCACTTT	CAWSLSSGTAYSPLHF
TRBD2	-	14	TRBV28	TRBJ2-3	TGTGCCATTTCCGCGGGAGGGCCATCAGATACGCAGTATTTT	CAISAGGPSDTQYF
TRBD1	-	18	TRBV15	TRBJ1-5	TGTGCCACCAGCAGAGATCTCTCGCAGGGGGCATTCAATCAGCCCCAGCATTTT	CATSRDLSQGAFNQPQHF
TRBD1	-	15	TRBV5-1	TRBJ2-5	TGCGCCAGCAGCAACGGACAGGGAGCGGGAGAGACCCAGTACTTC	CASSNGQGAGETQYF
-	-	15	TRBV28	TRBJ1-1	TGTGCCAGCAGTTTCCATAGGGGAGGTTTAACTGAAGCTTTCTTT	CASSFHRGGLTEAFF
-	-	15	TRBV24-1	TRBJ2-6	TGTGCCACCAGTGATTCAAACTCTGGGGCCAACGTCCTGACTTTC	CATSDSNSGANVLTF
-	-	17	TRBV15	TRBJ1-5	TGTGCCACCAGCAGTACAACAGGGCTAGGCGGCAATCAGCCCCAGCATTTT	CATSSTTGLGGNQPQHF